The clone carrying this TCR beta chain was recorded once. The assay was immunoSEQ multiplex PCR, and TCRdb's table has in-frame clones only and misses some. The sample lists around 89,000 clones; 82% were seen once. The data originate from a study of control samples from healthy donors and cancer patients. The sequencing sample was made of blood. The clonotype comes from an older woman in good health.

CDR3 DNA: TGTGCCAGCAGACCCGACAGTTCACCCCTCCACTTT. This codes for CASRPDSSPLHF. The V gene is TRBV12-3 or TRBV12-4, the J gene TRBJ1-6; tentative D call: TRBD1 (5 bases). The length of the CDR3 is 12 residues. With 6 bases removed from V and 9 bases from J, the gap between germline ends came to 9 bases.